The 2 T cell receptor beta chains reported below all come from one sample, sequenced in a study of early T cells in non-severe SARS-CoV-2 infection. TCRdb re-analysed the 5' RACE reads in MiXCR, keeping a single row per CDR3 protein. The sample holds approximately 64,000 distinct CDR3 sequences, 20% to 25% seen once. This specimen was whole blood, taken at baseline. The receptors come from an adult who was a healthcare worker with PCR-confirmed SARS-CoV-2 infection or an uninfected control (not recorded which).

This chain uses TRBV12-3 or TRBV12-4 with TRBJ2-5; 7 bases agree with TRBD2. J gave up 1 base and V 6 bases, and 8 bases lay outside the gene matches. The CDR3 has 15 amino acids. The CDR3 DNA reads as TGTGCCAGCAGCCCCAACTCGGGGGGCCAAGAGACCCAGTACTTC. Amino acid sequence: CASSPNSGGQETQYF.

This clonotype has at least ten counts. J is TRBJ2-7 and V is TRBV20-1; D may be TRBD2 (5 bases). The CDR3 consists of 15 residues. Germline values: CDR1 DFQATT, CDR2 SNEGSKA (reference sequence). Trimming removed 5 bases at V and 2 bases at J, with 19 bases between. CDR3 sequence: CSAPRAGGNTYEQYF. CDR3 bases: TGCAGTGCTCCCCGGGCGGGCGGAAACACCTACGAGCAGTACTTC.